This TCR beta chain came from a study of T cells expressing NK-cell markers. About the research overall: Sorted CD3+CD56-NKG2C+, CD3+CD56+NKG2C- and CD3+CD56+NKG2C+ T cells were the source of the TCR beta repertoires. Study-level points and caveats: The study found dominant NKG2C+ clonotypes at roughly 1.0-7.0% of CD8+ T cells in several donors. Topping the CD3+CD56-NKG2C+ fraction as well were these clonotypes, in a handful of donors.

Details on this clonotype: Its antigen is as yet unknown.

TCR beta cDNA was generated via 5'RACE template switching incorporating UMIs. TCRdb reprocessed the 5' RACE reads, keeping one entry per CDR3 protein, no DNA. Recorded here are 150,000 to 170,000 distinct CDR3 sequences; the top ten clones represent roughly 35%. CDR1 and CDR2 from the germline V gene are DFQATT and SNEGSKA (reference sequence). The CDR3 consists of 13 residues. The rearrangement links TRBV20-1 to TRBJ2-3; TCRdb designates TRBD2, a call that cannot be tested without DNA. Sequenced input: blood T cells: a sorted CD56 or NKG2C T cell subset, CD4+ or CD8+ T cells, or bulk PBMC T cells (not recorded which). The clonotype originates from a woman between 45 and 65 years old in good health. This chain's CDR3 is CSARLAGTDTQYF.